This T cell receptor (beta chain) was obtained from a study of blood T cell repertoires in COVID-19. Overall study context: Samples representing acute and convalescent COVID-19 were sourced from the United States, Italy and Spain. Sample material is recorded as cDNA or gDNA derived from T cells, B-cell-depleted T cells, or PBMCs.

Profiling relied on immunoSEQ multiplex PCR, and the TCRdb table lists in-frame clones only, not all of them. The sample has about 150,000 clones; 84% are singletons. What the recovered Cohort 3 donors had was two negative PCRs, clearance, or symptom resolution. Sequenced input: PBMCs or T cells enriched from blood (not recorded which). This clonotype was sampled from a man between 50 and 59 years old who had recovered from COVID-19.

The chain's CDR3 is CASSQVATGGEAFF. CDR3 bases: TGTGCCAGCAGCCAAGTTGCGACAGGGGGTGAAGCTTTCTTT. The rearrangement links TRBV3-1 (or the pseudogene TRBV3-2) to TRBJ1-1; the match to TRBD1 covers 9 bases. CDR3 length: 14 amino acids. V was pared by 1 base and J by 7 bases, with 4 bases of the junction left unmatched. The V gene's germline CDR1 is LGHDT and CDR2 YNNKEL (reference sequence).